What follows describes a single T cell receptor (beta chain). This entry is derived from a study of CD8 T cells in ankylosing spondylitis. TCRdb independently ran MiXCR on the 5' RACE reads; one entry per CDR3 protein. The sample shows about 130,000 distinct CDR3 sequences, around 15% of them seen only once. This sequence originates from a female donor with ankylosing spondylitis or in good health (not recorded which). Sequencing was done on a sample of blood, either unsorted or a sorted T cell fraction (not recorded which).

CDR3 sequence: CATGKQGSNQPQHF. In DNA form, the CDR3 reads TGTGCCACCGGAAAACAGGGGAGCAATCAGCCCCAGCATTTT. The V call is TRBV15, the J call TRBJ1-5, with TRBD1 matching over 7 bases. Germline V gene sequence: CDR1 LNHNV, CDR2 YYDKDF (reference sequence). V shed 8 bases and J 1 base; nucleotides not matched to a gene: 5. The length of the CDR3 is 14 residues. The full variable domain, in which reference TRBV15 and TRBJ1-5 provide the parts outside the CDR3, is DAMVIQNPRYQVTQFGKPVTLSCSQTLNHNVMYWYQQKSSQAPKLLFHYYDKDFNNEADTPDNFQSRRPNTSFCFLDIRSPGLGDTAMYLCATGKQGSNQPQHFGDGTRLSIL.